This T cell receptor (beta chain) was sequenced in a study of T cells in Graves' hyperthyroidism and ophthalmopathy. Background on the study: Specimen type is peripheral blood, collected at initial diagnosis prior to any treatment.

Diagnosis relied on clinical symptoms, serum thyroxine and TRAb, thyroid ultrasound and orbital computed tomography. There are 16 residues in the CDR3. Germline V gene lookup returns CDR1 SGHRS and CDR2 YFSETQ. V was trimmed by 0 bases and J by 2 bases, leaving 9 bases between them. A few counts support this clonotype. The TCR beta CDR3 regions underwent amplification using RNA transcripts as the source. HTBI primers drove first-round RT-PCR of the TCR CDR3. TCRdb reanalysed the multiplex PCR reads using MiXCR and keeps one entry per CDR3 protein. The table has 350,000 to 450,000 distinct CDR3 sequences, roughly 14% seen once.

This chain connects TRBV5-1 to TRBJ2-6; possible D gene TRBD2, 5 bases. The TCR originated in a woman aged 60-75 years with Graves' hyperthyroidism. Material: blood. Here the CDR3 DNA reads TGCGCCAGCAGCTTGGCTGAGAGGGCTGGGGCCAACGTCCTGACTTTC. Translating gives CASSLAERAGANVLTF.